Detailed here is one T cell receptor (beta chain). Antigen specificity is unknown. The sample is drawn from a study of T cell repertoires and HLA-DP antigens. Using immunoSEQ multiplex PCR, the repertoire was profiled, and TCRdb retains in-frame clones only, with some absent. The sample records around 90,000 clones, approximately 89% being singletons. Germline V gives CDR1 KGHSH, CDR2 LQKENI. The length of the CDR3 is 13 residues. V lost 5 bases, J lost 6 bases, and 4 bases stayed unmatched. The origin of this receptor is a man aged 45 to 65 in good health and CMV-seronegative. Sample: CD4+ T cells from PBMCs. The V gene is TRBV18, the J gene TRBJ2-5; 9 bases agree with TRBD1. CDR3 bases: TGTGCCAGCTCAGGGACAGGGACACAGACCCAGTACTTC. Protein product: CASSGTGTQTQYF.